This T cell receptor beta chain came from a study of OX40 agonist ivuxolimab in advanced cancers. J lost 3 bases, V lost 3 bases, and 2 bases had no gene match. CDR3 size: 14 residues. The V gene's germline CDR1 is SNHLY and CDR2 FYNNEI. Notes on this clone: Its target is unknown.

Repertoires were generated with immunoSEQ multiplex PCR, while TCRdb's copy carries only in-frame clones and drops some. Here the sample spans over 75,000 clones, approximately 89% being singletons. Overall study results and limits: CD8+ T cells averaged more expanded clones than CD4+.

This sequence joins TRBV2 and TRBJ2-7; 10 nucleotides line up with TRBD2. The starting material was CD4+ or CD8+ T cells sorted from blood, obtained in a trial of the OX40 agonist ivuxolimab. This receptor was obtained from an adult with an advanced solid tumor such as melanoma, head and neck, liver or kidney cancer. The CDR3 coding sequence is TGTGCCAGCAGTGACGCTAGCGGGAGCTACGAGCAGTACTTC. Amino acid sequence: CASSDASGSYEQYF. The entire variable domain, with the rest obtained from reference TRBV2 and TRBJ2-7, is as follows: EPEVTQTPSHQVTQMGQEVILRCVPISNHLYFYWYRQILGQKVEFLVSFYNNEISEKSEIFDDQFSVERPDGSNFTLKIRSTKLEDSAMYFCASSDASGSYEQYFGPGTRLTVT.